A single sample gave rise to the 10 T cell receptor beta chains below, sequenced in a study of shared clonotypes between healthy human individuals. Profiling relied on immunoSEQ multiplex PCR, and the TCRdb table lists in-frame clones only, not all of them. The sample holds around 2,000,000 clones, roughly 91% seen once. Naive CD8 populations comprised CD45RO-negative cells positively selected for CCR7, excluding terminally differentiated effector memory CD45RA+ cells. Sequencing was done on a sample of naive CD8+ T cells from PBMCs. The source is a young man in good health. Some clones in this sample may be carry-over from other donors' samples.

The V call is TRBV7-6, the J call TRBJ1-5; D is perhaps TRBD1 (5 bases). From germline, CDR1 is SGHVS and CDR2 FNYEAQ. CDR3 length equals 14 residues. With 4 bases removed from V and 8 bases from J, the gap between germline ends came to 15 bases. The CDR3 region is CASSSIEGVEPQHF. CDR3 coding DNA: TGTGCCAGCAGCTCCATAGAAGGGGTAGAGCCCCAGCATTTT.

This clone occurred a few times. The chain combines TRBV27 with TRBJ1-2, with 8 nucleotides matching TRBD1. The CDR3 spans 13 residues. Germline V gene lookup returns CDR1 MNHEY and CDR2 SMNVEV (reference sequence). V dropped 5 bases and J dropped 8; count of bases not matched to a gene: 7. The CDR3 DNA is TGTGCCAGCAGTCAGGACAGGGTACAAGGCTACACCTTC. Translated, it gives CASSQDRVQGYTF.

The chain couples TRBV29-1 to TRBJ1-2; 11 nucleotides align to TRBD1. The junction had 10 bases not matched to a gene; V was cut back by 6 bases and J by 1 base. Germline V gives CDR1 SQVTM, CDR2 ANQGSEA. This CDR3 is 16 amino acids long. The CDR3 protein is CSVWAGTGGGNYGYTF. The CDR3 DNA follows: TGCAGCGTCTGGGCCGGGACAGGGGGTGGTAACTATGGCTACACCTTC.

Written as DNA, the CDR3 is TGTGCCAGCAGTTTCTTTCCAGGGGAGGCCTACGAGCAGTACTTC. Residues: CASSFFPGEAYEQYF. The gene calls are TRBV27 and TRBJ2-7; D might be TRBD1 or TRBD2, each matching 6 bases. Trimming left V 3 bases short and J 2 bases short, with 14 bases between. This CDR3 is built from 15 residues. From germline, CDR1 is MNHEY and CDR2 SMNVEV (reference sequence).

The chain links TRBV28 to TRBJ2-7; D may correspond to TRBD1 or TRBD2 (6 bases each). CDR1 is MDHEN and CDR2 is SYDVKM in the germline V gene. V was trimmed by 4 bases and J by 2 bases, leaving 15 bases between them. The CDR3 loop spans 15 amino acids. The DNA of the CDR3 is TGTGCCAGCAGTTCGGGAATGGGGGGCGCCTACGAGCAGTACTTC. Translating it yields CASSSGMGGAYEQYF.

V and J are TRBV27 and TRBJ1-1, with D unclear. CDR3 length: 13 residues. Trimming cost V 6 bases and J 5 bases, with 13 bases left between them. CDR1 is MNHEY and CDR2 is SMNVEV in the germline V gene (reference sequence). The CDR3 protein is CASSRGRRTEAFF. The CDR3 DNA reads as TGTGCCAGCAGCCGAGGGAGGCGGACTGAAGCTTTCTTT.

Comments on this clone: The same CDR3 arises from other DNA sequences in this sample as well. The CDR3: CASSQRTANTEAFF. In nucleotides, the CDR3 is TGCGCCAGCAGCCAGCGGACAGCGAACACTGAAGCTTTCTTT. V is TRBV4-1 and J is TRBJ1-1, with D possibly matching TRBD1 (6 bases). From germline, CDR1 is MGHRA and CDR2 YSYEKL. The CDR3 is 14 residues long. Trimming left V 3 bases short and J 1 base short, with 9 bases between.

This clone occurred a few times. This rearrangement joins TRBV2 to TRBJ1-1, with D maybe TRBD1 (5 bases). The CDR3 loop spans 14 amino acids. Trimming shortened V by 6 bases and J by 0 bases, and 11 bases separated the two germline ends. Germline loops: CDR1 SNHLY, CDR2 FYNNEI. CDR3 protein: CASRVEDMNTEAFF. The CDR3 coding sequence is TGTGCCAGCAGGGTGGAGGACATGAACACTGAAGCTTTCTTT. The complete variable domain, with remaining parts taken from reference TRBV2 and TRBJ1-1, reads EPEVTQTPSHQVTQMGQEVILRCVPISNHLYFYWYRQILGQKVEFLVSFYNNEISEKSEIFDDQFSVERPDGSNFTLKIRSTKLEDSAMYFCASRVEDMNTEAFFGQGTRLTVV.

The chain carries TRBV11-2 and TRBJ1-5, with D possibly matching TRBD1 (5 bases). CDR1 is SGHAT, CDR2 FQNNGV, per germline. The CDR3 consists of 15 residues. Trimming took 1 base from V and 6 from J, leaving 13 bases between them. CDR3 nucleotide sequence: TGTGCCAGCAGCTTAGGCCTCGGCGGGGGTCAGCCCCAGCATTTT. Protein sequence: CASSLGLGGGQPQHF.

Regarding this clone: Different DNA sequences within this sample yield the same CDR3. The rearrangement joins TRBV7-9 to TRBJ2-5; no clear D. Trimming took off 1 base at V and 1 base at J, with 7 bases between the two ends. Germline CDR1 and CDR2: SEHNR and FQNEAQ (reference sequence). This CDR3 has 14 residues. CDR3: CASSLGVSQETQYF. CDR3 DNA sequence: TGTGCCAGCAGCTTAGGGGTCAGCCAAGAGACCCAGTACTTC.